This entry concerns a single T cell receptor (beta chain). The antigen is not known. This record belongs to a study of response to subunit inactivated influenza vaccine. Notes on the study in general: T cells newly recruited by each seasonal influenza vaccination are few, the authors suggested.

TCRdb redid the calling of the RT-PCR reads with MiXCR, one entry per CDR3 protein. The data contain 500,000 to 600,000 distinct CDR3 sequences, about 7.6% of them singletons. Germline V gene lookup returns CDR1 DFQATT and CDR2 SNEGSKA (reference sequence). CDR3 length equals 15 residues. The ends lost 3 bases at V and 1 base at J; junction bases unmatched: 4. This sequence originates from a man aged 50-75 years who received an inactivated influenza vaccine. This chain joins TRBV20-1 and TRBJ1-5; 9 positions agree with TRBD1. The specimen was PBMCs from blood, collected roughly 24 months after vaccination. As DNA, the CDR3 is TGCAGTGCTAGGAACACAGGGGGCAGCAATCAGCCCCAGCATTTT. Encoded protein: CSARNTGGSNQPQHF.